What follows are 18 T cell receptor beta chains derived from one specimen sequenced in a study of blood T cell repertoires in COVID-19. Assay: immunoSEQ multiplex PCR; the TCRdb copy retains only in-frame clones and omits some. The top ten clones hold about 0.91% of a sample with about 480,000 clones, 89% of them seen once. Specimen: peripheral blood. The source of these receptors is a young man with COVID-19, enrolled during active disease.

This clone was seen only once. CDR3 sequence reads: CASSPPSSNEQYF. The DNA of the CDR3 is TGTGCCAGCAGCCCGCCTAGCAGCAACGAGCAGTACTTC. The chain carries TRBV7-2 and TRBJ2-7; tentative D call: TRBD2 (5 bases). The CDR3 loop spans 13 amino acids. V dropped 5 bases and J dropped 5 bases, with 13 bases sitting between them. From germline, CDR1 is SGHTA and CDR2 FQGNSA.

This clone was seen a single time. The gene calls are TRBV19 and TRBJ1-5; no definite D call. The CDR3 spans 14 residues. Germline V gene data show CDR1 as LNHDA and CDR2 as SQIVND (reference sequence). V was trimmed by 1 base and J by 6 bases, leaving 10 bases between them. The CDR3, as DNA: TGTGCCAGTAGTATAGCAAGGGAGGGTCAGCCCCAGCATTTT. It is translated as CASSIAREGQPQHF.

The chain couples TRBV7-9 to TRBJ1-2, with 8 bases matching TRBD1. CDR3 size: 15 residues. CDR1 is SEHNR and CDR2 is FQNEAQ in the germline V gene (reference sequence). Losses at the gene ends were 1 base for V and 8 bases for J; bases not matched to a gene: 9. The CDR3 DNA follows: TGTGCCAGCAGCTTAGTTTTATCGGGACAGGTGGGCTACACCTTC. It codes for CASSLVLSGQVGYTF.

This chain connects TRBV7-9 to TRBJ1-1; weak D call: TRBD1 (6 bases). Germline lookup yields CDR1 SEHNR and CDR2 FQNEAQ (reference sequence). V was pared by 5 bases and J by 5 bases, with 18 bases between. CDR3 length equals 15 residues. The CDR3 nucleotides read TGTGCCAGCAGCCTCCTGACAGGTCTAGGGACTGAAGCTTTCTTT. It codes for CASSLLTGLGTEAFF. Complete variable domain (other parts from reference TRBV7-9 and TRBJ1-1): DTGVSQNPRHKITKRGQNVTFRCDPISEHNRLYWYRQTLGQGPEFLTYFQNEAQLEKSRLLSDRFSAERPKGSFSTLEIQRTEQGDSAMYLCASSLLTGLGTEAFFGQGTRLTVV.

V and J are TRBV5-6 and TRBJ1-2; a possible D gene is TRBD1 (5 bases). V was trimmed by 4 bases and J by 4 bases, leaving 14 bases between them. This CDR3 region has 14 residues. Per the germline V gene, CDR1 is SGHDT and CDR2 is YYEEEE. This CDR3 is CASSPLDSPYGYTF. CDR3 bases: TGTGCCAGCAGCCCCCTAGACAGCCCCTATGGCTACACCTTC. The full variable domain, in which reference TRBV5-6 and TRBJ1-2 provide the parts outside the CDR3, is DAGVTQSPTHLIKTRGQQVTLRCSPKSGHDTVSWYQQALGQGPQFIFQYYEEEERQRGNFPDRFSGHQFPNYSSELNVNALLLGDSALYLCASSPLDSPYGYTFGSGTRLTVV.

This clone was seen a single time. CDR3 in DNA: TGTGCCAGCAGTTTAGCGGACTCCAATGAGCAGTTCTTC. It translates to CASSLADSNEQFF. The chain carries TRBV12-3 or TRBV12-4 and TRBJ2-1, with D perhaps TRBD2 (5 bases). V lost 0 bases, J lost 6 bases, and 6 bases lay in between. This CDR3 has 13 amino acids.

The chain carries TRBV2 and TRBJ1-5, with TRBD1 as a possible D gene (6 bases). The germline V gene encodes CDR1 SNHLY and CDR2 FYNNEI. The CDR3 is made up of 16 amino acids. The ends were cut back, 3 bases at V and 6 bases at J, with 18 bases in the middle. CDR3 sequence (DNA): TGTGCCAGCAGTGACGGCAGGGGACCAGAGGGTCAGCCCCAGCATTTT. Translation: CASSDGRGPEGQPQHF.

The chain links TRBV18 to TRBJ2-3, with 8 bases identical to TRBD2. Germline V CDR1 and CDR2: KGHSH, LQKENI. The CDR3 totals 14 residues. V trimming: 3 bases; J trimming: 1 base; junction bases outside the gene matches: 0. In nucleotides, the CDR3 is TGTGCCAGCTCACCTAGCGGGGGCACAGATACGCAGTATTTT. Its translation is CASSPSGGTDTQYF.

In DNA, the CDR3 is TGTGCCAGCACCGGACAGCAATTACTCTCTGGGGCCAACGTCCTGACTTTC. It is translated as CASTGQQLLSGANVLTF. The chain combines TRBV11-2 with TRBJ2-6; TRBD1 is a possible D gene (6 bases). Germline V gene data show CDR1 as SGHAT and CDR2 as FQNNGV. Trimming left V 7 bases short and J 0 bases short, with 16 bases between. This CDR3 spans 17 amino acids.

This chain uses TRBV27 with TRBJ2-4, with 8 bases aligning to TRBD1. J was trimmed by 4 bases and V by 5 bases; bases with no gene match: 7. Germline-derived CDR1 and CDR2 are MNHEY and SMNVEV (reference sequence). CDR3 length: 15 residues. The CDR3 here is CASSITTGVKNIQYF. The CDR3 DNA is TGTGCCAGCAGTATCACGACAGGGGTGAAAAACATTCAGTACTTC.

CDR3: CASSFRQGAYEQYF. CDR3 bases: TGCGCCAGCAGCTTTCGACAGGGGGCTTACGAGCAGTACTTC. The rearrangement uses TRBV4-1 and TRBJ2-7; 10 bases line up with TRBD1. V gave up 5 bases and J gave up 4 bases; unmatched junction bases: 5. From germline, CDR1 is MGHRA and CDR2 YSYEKL. The CDR3 consists of 14 residues.

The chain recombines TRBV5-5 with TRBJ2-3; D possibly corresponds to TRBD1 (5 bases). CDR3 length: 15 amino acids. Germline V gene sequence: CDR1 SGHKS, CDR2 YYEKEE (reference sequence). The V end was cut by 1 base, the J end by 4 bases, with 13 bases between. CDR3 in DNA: TGTGCCAGCAGCTTGCGACAGCAGAATGCAGATACGCAGTATTTT. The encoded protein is CASSLRQQNADTQYF.

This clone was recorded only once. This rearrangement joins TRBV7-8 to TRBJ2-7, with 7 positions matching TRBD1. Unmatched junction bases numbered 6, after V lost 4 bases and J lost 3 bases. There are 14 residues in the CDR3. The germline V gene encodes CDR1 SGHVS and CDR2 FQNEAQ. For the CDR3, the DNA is TGTGCCAGCAGCTCCCACAGGGGTCTCTACGAGCAGTACTTC. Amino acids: CASSSHRGLYEQYF.

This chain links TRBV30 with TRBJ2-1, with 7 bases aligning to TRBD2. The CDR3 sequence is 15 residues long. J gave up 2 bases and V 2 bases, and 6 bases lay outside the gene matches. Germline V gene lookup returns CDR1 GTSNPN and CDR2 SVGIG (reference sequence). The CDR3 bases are TGTGCCTGGAGTCAACGGGAGGCCGCCTACAATGAGCAGTTCTTC. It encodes CAWSQREAAYNEQFF.

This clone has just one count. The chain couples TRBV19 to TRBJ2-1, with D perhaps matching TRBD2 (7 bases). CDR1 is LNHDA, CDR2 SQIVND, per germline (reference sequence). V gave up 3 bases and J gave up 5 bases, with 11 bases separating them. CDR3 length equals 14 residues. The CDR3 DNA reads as TGTGCCAGTAGTATGGGGGGGCGCCACAATGAGCAGTTCTTC. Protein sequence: CASSMGGRHNEQFF.

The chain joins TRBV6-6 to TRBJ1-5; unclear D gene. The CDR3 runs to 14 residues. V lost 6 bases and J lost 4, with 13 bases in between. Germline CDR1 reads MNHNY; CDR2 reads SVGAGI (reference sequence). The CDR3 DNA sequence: TGTGCCAGCAGCCACTCGTCCGGGAATCAGCCCCAGCATTTT. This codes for CASSHSSGNQPQHF.

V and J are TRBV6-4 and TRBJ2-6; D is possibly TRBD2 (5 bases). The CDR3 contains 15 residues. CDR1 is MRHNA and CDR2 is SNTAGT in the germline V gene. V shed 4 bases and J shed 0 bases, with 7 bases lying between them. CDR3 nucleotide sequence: TGTGCCAGCAGTGTCGGGAACTCTGGGGCCAACGTCCTGACTTTC. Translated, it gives CASSVGNSGANVLTF.

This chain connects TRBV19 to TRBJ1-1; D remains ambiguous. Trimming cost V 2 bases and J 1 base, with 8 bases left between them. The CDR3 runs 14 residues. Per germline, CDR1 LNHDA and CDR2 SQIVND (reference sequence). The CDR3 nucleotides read TGTGCCAGTAGTATAATTGCGGGGAACACTGAAGCTTTCTTT. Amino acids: CASSIIAGNTEAFF.